A selection of T cell receptor beta chains follows, all from one sample in a study of T cells in Graves' hyperthyroidism and ophthalmopathy. TCRdb fed the multiplex PCR reads into MiXCR, producing one record per CDR3 protein. The sample lists 730,000 or so distinct CDR3 sequences; roughly a sixth were seen once. The specimen sequenced was blood. The origin of the receptors is a woman between 45 and 60 years old with Graves' hyperthyroidism that later progressed to Graves' ophthalmopathy. CDR3s include the opening cysteine and the closing phenylalanine or tryptophan. D genes are given only for firm matches. The listing skips clone size in some rows; elsewhere it reads once, few, many or a size class.

d_gene: -
abundance: many
j_gene: TRBJ2-2
v_gene: TRBV2
CDR3aa: CASSERTGHTGELFF
CDR3nt: TGTGCCAGCAGTGAACGAACCGGGCACACCGGGGAGCTGTTTTTT

d_gene: TRBD1
abundance: few
j_gene: TRBJ2-7
v_gene: TRBV6-1
CDR3aa: CASREPGQGSHEQYF
CDR3nt: TGTGCCAGCAGAGAACCGGGACAGGGGAGCCACGAGCAGTACTTC

d_gene: TRBD2
abundance: few
j_gene: TRBJ2-1
v_gene: TRBV19
CDR3aa: CASSKIAGGRDYEQFF
CDR3nt: TGTGCCAGTAGTAAGATAGCGGGGGGGCGTGACTATGAGCAGTTCTTC

d_gene: -
abundance: -
j_gene: TRBJ1-2
v_gene: TRBV14
CDR3aa: CASSQAGTKVYGYTF
CDR3nt: TGTGCCAGCAGCCAAGCTGGGACAAAGGTCTATGGCTACACCTTC

d_gene: -
abundance: few
j_gene: TRBJ1-4
v_gene: TRBV6-1
CDR3aa: CASTTDRSNEKLFF
CDR3nt: TGTGCCAGCACTACAGACAGGAGCAATGAAAAACTGTTTTTT

d_gene: -
abundance: -
j_gene: TRBJ2-2
v_gene: TRBV19
CDR3aa: CVSSITSPNTGELFF
CDR3nt: TGTGTCAGTAGTATTACCAGCCCGAACACCGGGGAGCTGTTTTTT

d_gene: TRBD2
abundance: many
j_gene: TRBJ2-1
v_gene: TRBV24-1
CDR3aa: CATSGAASGEYNEQFF
CDR3nt: TGTGCCACCAGTGGGGCAGCTAGCGGGGAGTACAATGAGCAGTTCTTC

d_gene: -
abundance: many
j_gene: TRBJ1-5
v_gene: TRBV4-1
CDR3aa: CASSQDLLAGSLQPQHF
CDR3nt: TGCGCCAGCAGCCAAGATCTTCTGGCAGGGAGCCTTCAGCCCCAGCATTTT

d_gene: -
abundance: few
j_gene: TRBJ2-1
v_gene: TRBV6-1
CDR3aa: CASTGPKRGEQFF
CDR3nt: TGTGCCAGCACTGGACCCAAAAGGGGTGAGCAGTTCTTC

d_gene: -
abundance: -
j_gene: TRBJ1-4
v_gene: TRBV10-3
CDR3aa: CAISSGTLEAGKLFF
CDR3nt: TGTGCCATCAGCTCCGGGACCTTGGAGGCAGGAAAACTGTTTTTT

d_gene: TRBD1
abundance: many
j_gene: TRBJ2-5
v_gene: TRBV11-2
CDR3aa: CASSPLPGQAQETQYF
CDR3nt: TGTGCCAGCAGTCCACTTCCGGGACAGGCCCAAGAGACCCAGTACTTC

d_gene: -
abundance: few
j_gene: TRBJ2-1
v_gene: TRBV7-8
CDR3aa: CASSLVGGADYNEQFF
CDR3nt: TGTGCCAGCAGCTTGGTGGGGGGGGCCGACTACAATGAGCAGTTCTTC

d_gene: TRBD2
abundance: few
j_gene: TRBJ2-1
v_gene: TRBV5-1
CDR3aa: CASSPRTSGGFYNEQFF
CDR3nt: TGCGCCAGCAGCCCGAGGACTAGCGGGGGGTTTTACAATGAGCAGTTCTTC

d_gene: -
abundance: many
j_gene: TRBJ1-1
v_gene: TRBV30
CDR3aa: CAWSEAFF
CDR3nt: TGTGCCTGGAGTGAAGCTTTCTTT

d_gene: -
abundance: many
j_gene: TRBJ1-2
v_gene: TRBV2
CDR3aa: CASSEAAGADGYTF
CDR3nt: TGTGCCAGCAGTGAAGCGGCAGGAGCGGATGGCTACACCTTC

d_gene: -
abundance: many
j_gene: TRBJ1-3
v_gene: TRBV2
CDR3aa: CASTRASGNTIYF
CDR3nt: TGTGCCAGCACTCGGGCCTCTGGAAACACCATATATTTT

d_gene: -
abundance: few
j_gene: TRBJ2-1
v_gene: TRBV30
CDR3aa: CAWSGGYEQFF
CDR3nt: TGTGCCTGGAGCGGTGGTTATGAGCAGTTCTTC

d_gene: -
abundance: many
j_gene: TRBJ1-1
v_gene: TRBV5-1
CDR3aa: CASSLIMDREAFF
CDR3nt: TGCGCCAGCAGCTTGATTATGGATCGTGAAGCTTTCTTT

d_gene: -
abundance: -
j_gene: TRBJ1-5
v_gene: TRBV9
CDR3aa: CASSASPGEPQHF
CDR3nt: TGTGCCAGCAGCGCATCTCCAGGGGAGCCCCAGCATTTT

d_gene: TRBD1
abundance: -
j_gene: TRBJ2-1
v_gene: TRBV3-1
CDR3aa: CASSQSKPQGYNEQFF
CDR3nt: TGTGCCAGCAGCCAATCAAAACCACAGGGGTACAATGAGCAGTTCTTC